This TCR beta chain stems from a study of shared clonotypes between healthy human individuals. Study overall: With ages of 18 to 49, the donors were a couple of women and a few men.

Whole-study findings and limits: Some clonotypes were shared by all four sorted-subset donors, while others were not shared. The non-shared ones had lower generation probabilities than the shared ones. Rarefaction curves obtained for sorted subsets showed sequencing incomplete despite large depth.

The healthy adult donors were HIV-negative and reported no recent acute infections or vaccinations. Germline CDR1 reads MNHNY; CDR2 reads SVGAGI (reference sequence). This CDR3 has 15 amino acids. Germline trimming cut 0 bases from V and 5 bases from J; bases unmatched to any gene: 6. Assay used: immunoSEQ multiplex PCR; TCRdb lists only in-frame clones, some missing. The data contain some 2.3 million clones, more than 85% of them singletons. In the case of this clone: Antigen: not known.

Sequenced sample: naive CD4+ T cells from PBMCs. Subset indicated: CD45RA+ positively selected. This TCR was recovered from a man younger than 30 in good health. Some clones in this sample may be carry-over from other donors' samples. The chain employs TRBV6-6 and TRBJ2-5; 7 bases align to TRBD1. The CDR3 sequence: CASSYSVTGMETQYF. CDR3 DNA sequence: TGTGCCAGCAGTTACTCGGTGACAGGGATGGAGACCCAGTACTTC.